This T cell receptor (beta chain) derives from a study of radiation and T cells in renal cell carcinoma. This sample's time point: blood 4 weeks post-SBRT, at nephrectomy. This sample's treatment: 15 Gy SBRT to primary tumor, nephrectomy 4 weeks later. V shed 3 bases and J shed 2 bases, with 10 bases lying between them. The CDR3 has 14 amino acids. The germline V gene has CDR1 SNHLY and CDR2 FYNNEI. Generated by immunoSEQ multiplex PCR, the TCRdb table keeps only in-frame clones and is missing some. Here the sample spans under 35,000 clones, 81% being singletons. The receptor was isolated from a man between 60 and 75 years old with renal cell carcinoma. V usage is TRBV2 and J usage is TRBJ2-5; D possibly corresponds to TRBD2 (5 bases). The sample in question was blood, obtained from a patient whose treatment included radiotherapy and nephrectomy. The CDR3 DNA sequence: TGTGCCAGCAGTGAGTGGAGCGGACAAGAGACCCAGTACTTC. It is translated as CASSEWSGQETQYF.